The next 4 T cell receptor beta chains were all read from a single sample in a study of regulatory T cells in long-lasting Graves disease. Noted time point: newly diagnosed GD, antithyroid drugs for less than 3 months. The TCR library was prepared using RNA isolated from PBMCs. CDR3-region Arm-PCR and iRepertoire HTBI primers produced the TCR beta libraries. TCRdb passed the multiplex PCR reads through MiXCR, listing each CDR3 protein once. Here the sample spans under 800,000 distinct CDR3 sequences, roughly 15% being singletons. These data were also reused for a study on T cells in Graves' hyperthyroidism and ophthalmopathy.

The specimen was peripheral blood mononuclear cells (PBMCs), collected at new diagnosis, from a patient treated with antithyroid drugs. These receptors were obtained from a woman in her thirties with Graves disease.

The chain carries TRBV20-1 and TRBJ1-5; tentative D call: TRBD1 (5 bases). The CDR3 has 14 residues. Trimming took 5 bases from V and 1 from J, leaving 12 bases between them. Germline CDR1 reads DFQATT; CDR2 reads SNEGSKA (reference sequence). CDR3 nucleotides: TGCAGTGCTGGCGAATGGGGGAGCAATCAGCCCCAGCATTTT. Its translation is CSAGEWGSNQPQHF.

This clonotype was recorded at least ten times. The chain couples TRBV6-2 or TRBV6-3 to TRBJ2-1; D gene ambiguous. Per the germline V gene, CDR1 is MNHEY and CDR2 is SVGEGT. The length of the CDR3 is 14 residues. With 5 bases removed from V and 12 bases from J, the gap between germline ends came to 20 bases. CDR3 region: CASSMGPDPFRQFF. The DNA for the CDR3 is TGTGCCAGCAGTATGGGCCCTGACCCGTTTCGGCAGTTCTTC.

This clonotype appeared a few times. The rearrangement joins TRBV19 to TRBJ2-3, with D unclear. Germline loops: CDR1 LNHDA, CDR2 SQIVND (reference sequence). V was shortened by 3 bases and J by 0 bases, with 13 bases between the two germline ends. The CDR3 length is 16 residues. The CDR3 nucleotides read TGTGCCAGTAGTATTTACAGCCAAAGTAGCACAGATACGCAGTATTTT. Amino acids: CASSIYSQSSTDTQYF.

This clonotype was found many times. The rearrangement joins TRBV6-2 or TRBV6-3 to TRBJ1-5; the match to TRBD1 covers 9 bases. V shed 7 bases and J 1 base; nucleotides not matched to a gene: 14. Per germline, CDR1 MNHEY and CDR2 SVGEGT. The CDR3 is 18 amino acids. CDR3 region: CASIPGQGQGGSNQPQHF. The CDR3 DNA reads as TGTGCCAGCATCCCTGGACAGGGGCAAGGAGGAAGCAATCAGCCCCAGCATTTT.